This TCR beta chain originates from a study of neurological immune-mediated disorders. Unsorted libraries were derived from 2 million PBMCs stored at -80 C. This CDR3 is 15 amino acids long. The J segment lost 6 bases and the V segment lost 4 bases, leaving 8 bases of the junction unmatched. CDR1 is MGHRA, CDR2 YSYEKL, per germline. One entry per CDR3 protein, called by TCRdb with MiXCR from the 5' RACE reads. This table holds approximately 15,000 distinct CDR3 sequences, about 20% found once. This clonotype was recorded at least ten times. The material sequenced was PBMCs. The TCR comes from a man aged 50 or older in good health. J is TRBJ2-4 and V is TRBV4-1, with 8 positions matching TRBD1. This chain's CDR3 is CASSPGQGGPNIQYF. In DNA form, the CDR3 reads TGCGCCAGCAGCCCAGGACAGGGAGGCCCAAACATTCAGTACTTC.